The 27 T cell receptor beta chains listed next were all sequenced from one sample in a study of CD8 T cells in ankylosing spondylitis. Overall study findings and caveats: About 8 highly homologous variants made up a TCR beta motif that seemed to typify ankylosing spondylitis blood.

TCRdb reprocessed the 5' RACE reads with MiXCR, giving one entry per CDR3 protein. This sample has 200,000 to 250,000 distinct CDR3 sequences; approximately 20% occur once, and the top ten carry more than 40%. Antigens for these TCRs are unknown. Material for sequencing was blood, either unsorted or a sorted T cell fraction (not recorded which). Source of these receptors: a male donor with ankylosing spondylitis.

This clonotype has only a few counts. The chain employs TRBV5-1 and TRBJ2-7; 8 bases match TRBD1. Per germline, CDR1 SGHRS and CDR2 YFSETQ. This CDR3 is built from 15 residues. Trimming removed 0 bases from V and 9 bases from J; junction bases left unmatched: 11. CDR3 DNA sequence: TGCGCCAGCAGCTTGGCCGAGGACAGGGTACAGGCGCAGTACTTC. Translating it yields CASSLAEDRVQAQYF.

This clonotype was picked up a small number of times. V is TRBV12-3 or TRBV12-4 and J is TRBJ2-7, with 7 bases identical to TRBD1. V was clipped by 7 bases and J by 5 bases; unmatched bases: 14. The CDR3 has 15 amino acids. This CDR3 reads CASTQQGPPVDEQYF. CDR3 in DNA: TGTGCCAGCACCCAACAGGGGCCACCGGTCGACGAGCAGTACTTC.

This clonotype was seen a handful of times. The chain recombines TRBV11-3 with TRBJ2-5; possible D gene TRBD1, 6 bases. This CDR3 is 13 amino acids long. The germline V and J ends were trimmed by 3 bases and 7 bases, with 12 bases remaining between them. CDR1 is SGHNT and CDR2 is YENEEA in the germline V gene. The CDR3 here is CASSFMRGGTQYF. CDR3 bases: TGTGCCAGCAGCTTTATGCGAGGGGGGACCCAGTACTTC.

This clonotype showed up many times. V gene TRBV4-3 combines with J gene TRBJ2-7, with 8 nucleotides matching TRBD1. The trim removed 4 bases at V and 2 bases at J, leaving 4 bases unmatched. The germline V gene has CDR1 LGHNA and CDR2 YSLEER. The CDR3 spans 14 residues. This chain's CDR3 is CASSPSGGPYEQYF. Written as DNA, the CDR3 is TGCGCCAGCAGCCCTTCAGGGGGCCCCTACGAGCAGTACTTC.

The chain joins TRBV5-6 to TRBJ2-3, with TRBD2 matching over 13 bases. The CDR3 sequence is 21 residues long. Losses at the gene ends were 4 bases for V and 5 bases for J; bases not matched to a gene: 22. Germline V gene sequence: CDR1 SGHDT, CDR2 YYEEEE. CDR3 DNA sequence: TGTGCCAGCAGCCCCGTTCGCCCCGGACAGGAAGGACTAGCGGGAGAAGATACGCAGTATTTT. This translates into CASSPVRPGQEGLAGEDTQYF.

This clonotype was found once. V usage is TRBV19 and J usage is TRBJ2-2, with 9 bases fitting TRBD2. Germline V lookup: CDR1 LNHDA, CDR2 SQIVND (reference sequence). The CDR3 is made up of 15 amino acids. Unmatched junction bases numbered 8, after V lost 5 bases and J lost 7 bases. CDR3 sequence reads: CASSPPAGGLGELFF. CDR3 DNA: TGTGCCAGTAGTCCCCCAGCGGGGGGACTCGGGGAGCTGTTTTTT.

V is TRBV12-3 or TRBV12-4 and J is TRBJ2-2; unclear D gene. Trimming cost V 6 bases and J 4 bases, with 12 bases left between them. The CDR3 is 14 residues long. CDR3 sequence: CASSPPSTTGELFF. DNA for the CDR3: TGTGCCAGCAGCCCCCCCTCGACCACCGGGGAGCTGTTTTTT.

The J gene is TRBJ2-1, the V gene TRBV24-1; D gene unclear. V was pared by 6 bases and J by 7 bases, with 12 bases between. Germline CDR1 is KGHDR and CDR2 is SFDVKD. The CDR3 extends over 13 amino acids. The CDR3 here is CATSPAYQNEQFF. CDR3 sequence (DNA): TGTGCCACCAGTCCAGCCTACCAAAATGAGCAGTTCTTC.

This clonotype showed up just a few times. The chain links TRBV11-1 to TRBJ1-2; 10 nucleotides line up with TRBD1. V lost 4 bases to trimming and J lost 3 bases; unmatched junction nucleotides: 14. This CDR3 is built from 18 residues. Germline loops: CDR1 SGHAT, CDR2 FQDESV (reference sequence). The CDR3 here is CASSSIGDRGRRDYGYTF. The CDR3 DNA reads as TGTGCCAGCAGCTCCATTGGCGACAGGGGGCGCCGGGACTATGGCTACACCTTC.

This clonotype occurred a few times. The genes are TRBV7-3 and TRBJ2-1; no clear D gene. Trimming pared 5 bases from V and 0 bases from J, leaving 11 bases between. Germline-derived CDR1 and CDR2 are SGHTA and FQGTGA. The CDR3 covers 15 residues. The CDR3 loop is CASSPHPSSYNEQFF. In DNA, the CDR3 is TGTGCCAGCAGCCCCCACCCCAGCTCCTACAATGAGCAGTTCTTC.

The chain couples TRBV6-5 to TRBJ1-1; D uncertain. The germline V gene has CDR1 MNHEY and CDR2 SVGAGI. CDR3 length: 13 amino acids. V shed 3 bases and J shed 1 base, with 6 bases lying between them. CDR3 DNA: TGTGCCAGCAGTTATGAGGGGAACACTGAAGCTTTCTTT. This codes for CASSYEGNTEAFF.

In this sample, this clonotype turned up a few times. The chain carries TRBV13 and TRBJ1-1; TRBD1 matches 9 bases. J gave up 2 bases and V 5 bases, and 6 bases lay outside the gene matches. CDR1 and CDR2 from the germline V gene are PRHDT and FYEKMQ (reference sequence). The CDR3 loop spans 15 amino acids. For the CDR3, the DNA is TGTGCCAGCAGCGGAGGACAGGGGACAAACACTGAAGCTTTCTTT. Translating gives CASSGGQGTNTEAFF.

This chain uses TRBV7-6 with TRBJ2-3; D is unresolved. V was clipped by 3 bases and J by 5 bases, with 12 bases between them. The CDR3 is made up of 14 amino acids. Per germline, CDR1 SGHVS and CDR2 FNYEAQ. In DNA form, the CDR3 reads TGTGCCAGCAGCTTTTATGGGTCCGGAGATACGCAGTATTTT. This sequence encodes CASSFYGSGDTQYF.

The table lists this clonotype with a few counts. The chain is built from TRBV11-2 and TRBJ2-2; D possibly corresponds to TRBD2 (5 bases). Germline lookup yields CDR1 SGHAT and CDR2 FQNNGV. With 3 bases removed from V and 7 bases from J, the gap between germline ends came to 6 bases. CDR3 length: 12 amino acids. The CDR3 DNA sequence: TGTGCCAGCAGCTTCGAGGGCGGGGAGCTGTTTTTT. Translated, it gives CASSFEGGELFF. Based on the CDR3 plus reference TRBV11-2 and TRBJ2-2, the full variable domain is EAGVAQSPRYKIIEKRQSVAFWCNPISGHATLYWYQQILGQGPKLLIQFQNNGVVDDSQLPKDRFSAERLKGVDSTLKIQPAKLEDSAVYLCASSFEGGELFFGEGSRLTVL.

The V call is TRBV5-6, the J call TRBJ2-5; TRBD1 agrees at 7 bases. CDR3 length equals 15 residues. J lost 4 bases, V lost 0 bases, and 6 bases had no gene match. Germline values: CDR1 SGHDT, CDR2 YYEEEE. The DNA for the CDR3 is TGTGCCAGCAGCTTGGAGGCAGGGGGAAGAGAGACCCAGTACTTC. Protein product: CASSLEAGGRETQYF.

J is TRBJ2-3 and V is TRBV4-3; 7 nucleotides agree with TRBD1. This CDR3 is 19 amino acids long. The V segment lost 2 bases and the J segment 4 bases; nucleotides outside the gene matches: 18. Germline lookup yields CDR1 LGHNA and CDR2 YSLEER. The CDR3 nucleotides are TGCGCCAGCAGCCAAACCCGCAGTCAGGCAGGGGGACACGCAGATACGCAGTATTTT. Encoded protein: CASSQTRSQAGGHADTQYF.

This clonotype was counted between two and nine times. CDR3 in DNA: TGTGCCAGCAGTTTTGGGTCCTCGGGTGGCTACACCTTC. Its translation is CASSFGSSGGYTF. The chain employs TRBV12-3 or TRBV12-4 and TRBJ1-2, with D hard to call. This CDR3 spans 13 amino acids. The ends were cut back, 3 bases at V and 7 bases at J, with 12 bases in the middle.

This clonotype came up many times. An end of the junction differs from the germline gene, which may be a read error. J is TRBJ2-7 and V is TRBV5-1; 7 bases agree with TRBD1. Germline CDR1 reads SGHRS; CDR2 reads YFSETQ. CDR3 size: 12 residues. This CDR3 reads CASSGDSYEQYF. For the CDR3, the DNA is TGTGCCAGCAGTGGGGACAGCTACGAGCAGTACTTC. The full variable domain, its missing parts supplied by reference TRBV5-1 and TRBJ2-7, is KAGVTQTPRYLIKTRGQQVTLSCSPISGHRSVSWYQQTPGQGLQFLFEYFSETQRNKGNFPGRFSGRQFSNSRSEMNVSTLELGDSALYLCASSGDSYEQYFGPGTRLTVT.

This chain joins TRBV20-1 and TRBJ2-7, with 11 bases lining up with TRBD2. This CDR3 region has 15 residues. Per germline, CDR1 DFQATT and CDR2 SNEGSKA (reference sequence). Trimming took 0 bases from V and 3 from J; bases not matched to a gene: 4. For the CDR3, the DNA is TGCAGTGCTAGAGAAACTAGCGGGAGCGACTACGAGCAGTACTTC. The encoded protein is CSARETSGSDYEQYF.

V gene TRBV29-1 combines with J gene TRBJ2-3; D is possibly TRBD2 (6 bases). Trimming pared 6 bases from V and 3 bases from J, leaving 16 bases between. The CDR3 has 14 amino acids. Germline V gene data show CDR1 as SQVTM and CDR2 as ANQGSEA. The DNA for the CDR3 is TGCAGCGTCACCCGGGACTCCCCTACAGATACGCAGTATTTT. Translated: CSVTRDSPTDTQYF.

This chain joins TRBV15 and TRBJ2-7; maybe TRBD2 (5 bases). The CDR3 spans 13 residues. Germline CDR1 and CDR2: LNHNV and YYDKDF (reference sequence). V lost 6 bases to trimming and J lost 1 base, with 10 bases between them. CDR3 loop: CATRPAESYEQYF. The CDR3 nucleotides read TGTGCCACCAGGCCAGCGGAATCCTACGAGCAGTACTTC.

The chain joins TRBV27 to TRBJ1-1; D gene uncertain. The CDR3 length is 13 residues. Germline CDR1 is MNHEY and CDR2 is SMNVEV (reference sequence). V was pared by 6 bases and J by 1 base, with 9 bases between. The CDR3 sequence: CASRGFGNTEAFF. Here the CDR3 DNA reads TGTGCCAGCAGGGGATTCGGGAACACTGAAGCTTTCTTT.

The chain combines TRBV7-9 with TRBJ1-1, with 7 nucleotides matching TRBD1. The germline V gene has CDR1 SEHNR and CDR2 FQNEAQ (reference sequence). This CDR3 region has 17 residues. V trimming: 0 bases; J trimming: 5 bases; junction bases outside the gene matches: 12. The CDR3 DNA sequence: TGTGCCAGCAGCTTAGCGCTCGGACAGGACCCAAGGACTGAAGCTTTCTTT. Protein sequence: CASSLALGQDPRTEAFF. The whole variable domain, remainder taken from reference TRBV7-9 and TRBJ1-1, is DTGVSQNPRHKITKRGQNVTFRCDPISEHNRLYWYRQTLGQGPEFLTYFQNEAQLEKSRLLSDRFSAERPKGSFSTLEIQRTEQGDSAMYLCASSLALGQDPRTEAFFGQGTRLTVV.

The chain links TRBV4-1 to TRBJ2-1; perhaps TRBD2 as D (6 bases). V dropped 0 bases and J dropped 0 bases, with 15 bases sitting between them. CDR1 is MGHRA and CDR2 is YSYEKL in the germline V gene. This CDR3 comprises 18 residues. The CDR3 loop is CASSQDGGGPYSYNEQFF. CDR3 bases: TGCGCCAGCAGCCAAGATGGGGGAGGCCCTTACTCCTACAATGAGCAGTTCTTC.

The sample holds a few counts of this clonotype. The V gene is TRBV20-1, the J gene TRBJ2-7; 8 nucleotides match TRBD1. CDR1 is DFQATT and CDR2 is SNEGSKA in the germline V gene (reference sequence). V lost 1 base and J lost 4; bases outside the gene matches: 6. The CDR3 consists of 14 residues. The CDR3 DNA is TGCAGTGCTAGAGCGGGGACAGGCCTTTACGAGCAGTACTTC. Its translation is CSARAGTGLYEQYF.

The rearrangement uses TRBV20-1 and TRBJ1-1; TRBD1 aligns across 9 bases. V was clipped by 5 bases and J by 3 bases; unmatched bases: 4. The CDR3 is made up of 13 amino acids. Germline CDR1 is DFQATT and CDR2 is SNEGSKA (reference sequence). The CDR3: CSALGQGHTEAFF. The CDR3 DNA is TGCAGTGCTTTAGGACAGGGGCACACTGAAGCTTTCTTT.

This clonotype was counted only a few times. This chain links TRBV20-1 with TRBJ2-3; 8 nucleotides line up with TRBD2. Germline V gives CDR1 DFQATT, CDR2 SNEGSKA (reference sequence). Unmatched junction bases numbered 9, after V lost 4 bases and J lost 3 bases. The CDR3 runs to 15 residues. The CDR3 spells CSATGLALPTDTQYF. The CDR3 DNA reads TGCAGTGCTACCGGACTAGCCCTACCAACAGATACGCAGTATTTT.